This record looks at one T cell receptor beta chain sequence and its context. The antigen remains unidentified. The sample originates from a study of T cell responses to AZD1222 COVID-19 vaccine. Profiling relied on immunoSEQ multiplex PCR, and the TCRdb table lists in-frame clones only, not all of them. The sample has 100,000 to 150,000 clones, around 90% seen once; the top ten hold about 4.1%. Trimming shortened V by 0 bases and J by 4 bases, and 11 bases separated the two germline ends. The CDR3 spans 15 residues. Germline CDR1 is WNHNN and CDR2 is SYGVQD (reference sequence). Study results and limitations: Among AZD1222 vaccinees, only six or seven were seropositive at baseline. White British people made up most donors, females outnumbered males, and clonal diversity was possibly underestimated. Spike-specific TCR breadth and depth rose after two AZD1222 doses. Reports say nearly half of spike-specific TCRs go after unmutated variant regions.

The sample here was peripheral blood, taken on day 0 of MenACWY control vaccination. V is TRBV10-1 and J is TRBJ2-3; possibly TRBD1 or TRBD2 for D (5 bases each). This TCR derives from an adult in good health. The CDR3 DNA is TGCGCCAGCAGTGAGTCTGGCAGGGACGCAGATACGCAGTATTTT. Encoded protein: CASSESGRDADTQYF.